This T cell receptor (beta chain) was recorded in a study of early T cells in non-severe SARS-CoV-2 infection. TCRdb ran MiXCR on the 5' RACE reads and lists one entry per CDR3 protein. The sample consists of around 61,000 distinct CDR3 sequences, approximately 10% of them appearing once. This clonotype was counted a few times. The CDR3 spans 16 residues. V was cut by 5 bases and J by 0 bases, with 15 bases left in between. Per germline, CDR1 SGHTA and CDR2 FQGNSA. The V and J genes are TRBV7-2 and TRBJ2-3, with D perhaps TRBD2 (6 bases). Sequenced sample: whole blood. This receptor was obtained from an adult who was a healthcare worker with PCR-confirmed SARS-CoV-2 infection or an uninfected control (not recorded which). The CDR3 region has the DNA TGTGCCAGCAGCCGACGAGCGGGCCAAAGCACAGATACGCAGTATTTT. Translation: CASSRRAGQSTDTQYF.